This note documents a single T cell receptor beta chain sequence. The target antigen is unknown. Clones were read by immunoSEQ multiplex PCR, and TCRdb kept only the in-frame ones, dropping some. The repertoire has about 97,000 clones, 80% to 90% of them found once; the top ten carry approximately 7%. This sample stems from a study of T cell responses to AZD1222 COVID-19 vaccine. General study results and limits: Mapped onto spike, vaccine-associated CD4 TCRs spanned it and were dominant at 160-218 and 743-854. Clonal diversity may have been underestimated in mostly white British donors.

With 7 bases removed from V and 2 bases from J, the gap between germline ends came to 8 bases. The CDR3 is made up of 12 amino acids. Looked up from germline, CDR1 is ENHRY and CDR2 is SYGVKD. The sequence was obtained from an adult in good health. The specimen comprised peripheral blood, sampled on day 0 of AZD1222 vaccination. V usage is TRBV10-3 and J usage is TRBJ1-2, with D perhaps TRBD1 (5 bases). In nucleotides, the CDR3 is TGTGCCATCACCACAGGCAACTATGGCTACACCTTC. As protein: CAITTGNYGYTF.